The T cell receptor (beta chain) described here comes from a study of PD-1 blockade in classical Hodgkin lymphoma. Study conclusions and caveats: A significant rise in TCR diversity was seen by C4D1 for CD4+ cells but not for CD8+ cells. Newly diagnosed patients had baseline TCR diversity that was reportedly lower than that of healthy donors.

Points on this clone: Its antigen is unidentified.

Each and every patient relapsed after autologous stem cell transplantation, and patients got differing brentuximab vedotin exposure. The study recorded best responses of complete response, partial response or progressive disease. Generated by immunoSEQ multiplex PCR, the TCRdb table keeps only in-frame clones and is missing some. The table lists tens of thousands of clones, approximately 92% of them singletons, with around 10% in the top ten. The CDR3 loop spans 14 amino acids. V was shortened by 5 bases and J by 1 base, with 12 bases between the two germline ends. Germline CDR1 PRHDT, CDR2 FYEKMQ (reference sequence).

The receptor was derived from a human donor with classical Hodgkin lymphoma. The input for sequencing was peripheral blood mononuclear cells (PBMCs), taken before the second cycle of nivolumab. The chain employs TRBV13 and TRBJ2-7; TRBD1 is a possible D gene (5 bases). As DNA, the CDR3 is TGTGCCAGCAGCGGCCCGACAGATTCCTACGAGCAGTACTTC. This translates into CASSGPTDSYEQYF.